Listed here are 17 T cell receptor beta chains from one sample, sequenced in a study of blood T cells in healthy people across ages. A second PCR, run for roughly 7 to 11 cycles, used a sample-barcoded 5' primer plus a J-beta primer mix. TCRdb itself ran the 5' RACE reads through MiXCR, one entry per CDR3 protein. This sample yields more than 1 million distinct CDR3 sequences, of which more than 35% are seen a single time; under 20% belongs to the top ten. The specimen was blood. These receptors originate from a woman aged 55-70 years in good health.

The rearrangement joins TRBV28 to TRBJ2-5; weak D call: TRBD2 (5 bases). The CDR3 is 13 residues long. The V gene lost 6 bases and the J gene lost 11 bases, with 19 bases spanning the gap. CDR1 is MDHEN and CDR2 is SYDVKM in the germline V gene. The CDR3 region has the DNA TGTGCCAGCAGCACACTAGTGCTCGGTGAGCAGTACTTC. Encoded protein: CASSTLVLGEQYF.

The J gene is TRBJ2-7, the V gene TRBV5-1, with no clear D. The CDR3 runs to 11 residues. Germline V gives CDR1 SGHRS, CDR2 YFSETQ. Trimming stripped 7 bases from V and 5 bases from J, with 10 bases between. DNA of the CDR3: TGCGCCAGCGTGAAGATCGACGAGCAGTACTTC. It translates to CASVKIDEQYF. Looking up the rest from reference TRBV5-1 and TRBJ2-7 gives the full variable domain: KAGVTQTPRYLIKTRGQQVTLSCSPISGHRSVSWYQQTPGQGLQFLFEYFSETQRNKGNFPGRFSGRQFSNSRSEMNVSTLELGDSALYLCASVKIDEQYFGPGTRLTVT.

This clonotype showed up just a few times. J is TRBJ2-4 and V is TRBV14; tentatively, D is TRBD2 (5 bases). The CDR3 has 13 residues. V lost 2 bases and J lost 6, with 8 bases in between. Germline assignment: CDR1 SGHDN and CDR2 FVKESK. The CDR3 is CASSQIRGNIQYF. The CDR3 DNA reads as TGTGCCAGCAGCCAAATCCGGGGAAACATTCAGTACTTC.

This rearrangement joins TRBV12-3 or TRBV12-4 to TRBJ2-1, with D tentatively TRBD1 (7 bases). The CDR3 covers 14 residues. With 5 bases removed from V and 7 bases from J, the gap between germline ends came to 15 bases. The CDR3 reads CASSVVGGQNEQFF. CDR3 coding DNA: TGTGCCAGCAGTGTAGTGGGGGGACAGAATGAGCAGTTCTTC.

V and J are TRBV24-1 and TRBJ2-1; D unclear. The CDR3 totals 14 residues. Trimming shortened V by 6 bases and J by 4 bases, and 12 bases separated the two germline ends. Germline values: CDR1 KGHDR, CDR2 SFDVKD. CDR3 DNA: TGTGCCACCAGTCCATCTCGGAGTTACAATGAGCAGTTCTTC. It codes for CATSPSRSYNEQFF.

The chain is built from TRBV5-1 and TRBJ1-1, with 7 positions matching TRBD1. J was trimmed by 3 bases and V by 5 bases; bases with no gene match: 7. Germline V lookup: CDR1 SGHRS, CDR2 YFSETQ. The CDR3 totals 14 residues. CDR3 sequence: CASREGTAYTEAFF. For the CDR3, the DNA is TGCGCCAGCAGGGAAGGGACAGCCTACACTGAAGCTTTCTTT.

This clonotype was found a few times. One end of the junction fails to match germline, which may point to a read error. Written as DNA, the CDR3 is TGCAGCGTCGAAGACAGACACGGCTCCTACAATGAGCAGTTCTTC. It encodes CSVEDRHGSYNEQFF. The genes are TRBV29-1 and TRBJ2-1; D may be TRBD1 (5 bases). The CDR3 consists of 15 residues. Germline values: CDR1 SQVTM, CDR2 ANQGSEA.

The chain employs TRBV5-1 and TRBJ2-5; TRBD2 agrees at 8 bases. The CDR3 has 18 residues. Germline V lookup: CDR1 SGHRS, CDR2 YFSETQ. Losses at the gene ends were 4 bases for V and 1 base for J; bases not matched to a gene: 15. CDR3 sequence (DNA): TGCGCCAGCAGCCTTTCCGAACCGGGACTAGTTATCCAAGAGACCCAGTACTTC. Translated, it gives CASSLSEPGLVIQETQYF.

CDR3 nucleotide sequence: TGTGCCAGCAGCCCCTACGCGGGACAACTGTCCTACGAGCAGTACTTC. Amino acid sequence: CASSPYAGQLSYEQYF. The V gene is TRBV5-6, the J gene TRBJ2-7, with D perhaps matching TRBD1 or TRBD2 (6 bases each). The germline CDR1 and CDR2 sequences are SGHDT and YYEEEE. The CDR3 is 16 amino acids. Trimming pared 4 bases from V and 1 base from J, leaving 18 bases between.

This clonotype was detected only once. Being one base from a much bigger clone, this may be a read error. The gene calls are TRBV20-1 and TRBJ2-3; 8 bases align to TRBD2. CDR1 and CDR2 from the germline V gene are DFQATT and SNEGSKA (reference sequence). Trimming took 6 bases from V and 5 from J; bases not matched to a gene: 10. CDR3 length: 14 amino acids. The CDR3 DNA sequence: TGCAGTGCCACCCCAGCGGGAGATTTAGATACGCAGTATTTT. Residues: CSATPAGDLDTQYF.

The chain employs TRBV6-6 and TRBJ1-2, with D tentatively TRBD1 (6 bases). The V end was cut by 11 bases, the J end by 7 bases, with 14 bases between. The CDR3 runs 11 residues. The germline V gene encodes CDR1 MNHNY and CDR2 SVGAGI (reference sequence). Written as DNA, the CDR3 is TGTGCCGCGAGGGGGGGTAGTGGCTACACCTTC. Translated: CAARGGSGYTF.

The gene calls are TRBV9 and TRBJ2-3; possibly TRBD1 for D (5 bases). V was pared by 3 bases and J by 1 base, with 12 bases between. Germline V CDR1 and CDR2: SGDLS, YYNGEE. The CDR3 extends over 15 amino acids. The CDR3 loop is CASSASLGRTDTQYF. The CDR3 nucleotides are TGTGCCAGCAGCGCCTCCCTGGGGCGCACAGATACGCAGTATTTT.

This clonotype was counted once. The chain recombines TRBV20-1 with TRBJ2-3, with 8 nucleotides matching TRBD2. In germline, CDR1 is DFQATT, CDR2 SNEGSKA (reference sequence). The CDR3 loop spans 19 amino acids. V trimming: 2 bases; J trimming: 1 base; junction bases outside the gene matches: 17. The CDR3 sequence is CSARILWSSGSAGTDTQYF. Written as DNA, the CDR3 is TGCAGTGCTAGAATACTGTGGTCTAGCGGGTCCGCTGGCACAGATACGCAGTATTTT.

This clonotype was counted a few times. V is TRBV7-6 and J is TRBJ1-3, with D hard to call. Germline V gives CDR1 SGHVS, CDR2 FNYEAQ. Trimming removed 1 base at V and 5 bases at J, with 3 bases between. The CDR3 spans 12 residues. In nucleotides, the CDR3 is TGTGCCAGCAGCTTAGAGCGAAACACCATATATTTT. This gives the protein CASSLERNTIYF.

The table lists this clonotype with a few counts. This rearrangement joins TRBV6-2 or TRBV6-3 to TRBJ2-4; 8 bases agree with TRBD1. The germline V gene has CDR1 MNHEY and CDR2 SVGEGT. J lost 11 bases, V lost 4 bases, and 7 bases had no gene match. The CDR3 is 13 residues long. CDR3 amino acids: CASSSRTGTVQYF. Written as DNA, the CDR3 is TGTGCCAGCAGTTCAAGGACAGGGACTGTTCAGTACTTC.

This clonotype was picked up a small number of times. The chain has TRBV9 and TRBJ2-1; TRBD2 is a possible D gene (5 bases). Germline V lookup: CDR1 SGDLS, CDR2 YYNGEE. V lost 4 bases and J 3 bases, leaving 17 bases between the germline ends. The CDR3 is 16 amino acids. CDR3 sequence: CASSRGRGLNYNEQFF. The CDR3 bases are TGTGCCAGCAGCAGAGGGCGAGGTCTAAACTACAATGAGCAGTTCTTC.

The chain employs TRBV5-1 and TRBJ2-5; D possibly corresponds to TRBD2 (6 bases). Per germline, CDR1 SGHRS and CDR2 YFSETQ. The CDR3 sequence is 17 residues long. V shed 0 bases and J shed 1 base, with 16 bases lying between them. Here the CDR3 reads CASSLGLGRSGQETQYF. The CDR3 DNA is TGCGCCAGCAGCTTGGGGCTAGGGAGGAGTGGCCAAGAGACCCAGTACTTC.